These 10 T cell receptor beta chains were sequenced from one sample in a study of T-cell reconstitution after alpha-beta-depleted transplantation in children (dated by TCRdb to the mid-2010s). The library was produced with PCR. TCRdb shows the sequencer as Illumina HiSeq 2500. Molecular barcoding was employed in the preparation of TCR libraries, with unique molecular identifiers being used to normalize TCRbeta repertoire quantification. The public reads were reprocessed in TCRdb via fastp at Q25 and MiXCR, keeping in-frame beta chains. Every distinct CDR3 protein forms one entry, paired with its most common genes and DNA. For this sample the table gives around 600,000 distinct CDR3 sequences, of which around 16% were detected only once. Of the sample, 1.1% falls within the top ten clones. The sequencing used PBMCs from the stem cell graft donor, collected from the stem cell graft. The receptors were sampled from a human donor who donated a stem cell graft to a child with acute myeloid leukemia.

This clonotype was recorded at least ten times. The gene calls are TRBV5-6 and TRBJ2-7; D unclear. This CDR3 contains 15 residues. V was clipped by 1 base and J by 5 bases, with 16 bases between them. Per the germline V gene, CDR1 is SGHDT and CDR2 is YYEEEE. The CDR3: CASSLWQAGIHEQYF. The CDR3 region has the DNA TGTGCCAGCAGCTTGTGGCAGGCTGGAATCCACGAGCAGTACTTC. The variable domain in full, with the rest retrieved from reference TRBV5-6 and TRBJ2-7, is DAGVTQSPTHLIKTRGQQVTLRCSPKSGHDTVSWYQQALGQGPQFIFQYYEEEERQRGNFPDRFSGHQFPNYSSELNVNALLLGDSALYLCASSLWQAGIHEQYFGPGTRLTVT.

This chain connects TRBV7-6 to TRBJ2-2; TRBD1 agrees at 8 bases. This CDR3 is 15 amino acids long. V lost 5 bases to trimming and J lost 4 bases; unmatched junction nucleotides: 6. The germline gives CDR1 SGHVS, CDR2 FNYEAQ. The chain's CDR3 is CASSRDRSRTGELFF. The DNA for the CDR3 is TGTGCCAGCAGCCGGGACAGGTCTCGCACCGGGGAGCTGTTTTTT.

This clonotype showed up many times. CDR3: CASRSAYEQYF. As DNA, the CDR3 is TGTGCCAGCAGGTCAGCCTACGAGCAGTACTTC. The chain carries TRBV12-3 or TRBV12-4 and TRBJ2-7; D is unresolved. The CDR3 is 11 residues long. Trimming took off 6 bases at V and 2 bases at J, with 5 bases between the two ends.

The sample holds a few counts of this clonotype. The CDR3 DNA sequence: TGTGCCAGCAGCCTGACTAGCGGGGTTGAGACCCAGTACTTC. Its translation is CASSLTSGVETQYF. The J gene is TRBJ2-5, the V gene TRBV7-8; TRBD2 aligns across 11 bases. CDR3 length: 14 residues. V gave up 5 bases and J gave up 5 bases; unmatched junction bases: 4. CDR1 and CDR2 from the germline V gene are SGHVS and FQNEAQ.

The rearrangement uses TRBV6-4 and TRBJ1-1; no firm D call. The length of the CDR3 is 16 residues. V lost 6 bases and J lost 0, with 17 bases in between. CDR1 and CDR2 (germline): MRHNA, SNTAGT. CDR3 amino acids: CASSLLRTQMNTEAFF. CDR3 DNA: TGTGCCAGCAGCCTATTACGTACCCAAATGAACACTGAAGCTTTCTTT.

This clonotype was detected many times. V and J are TRBV4-3 and TRBJ2-1, with 10 bases aligning to TRBD2. This CDR3 has 15 residues. The J segment lost 6 bases and the V segment lost 1 base, leaving 3 bases of the junction unmatched. Germline V lookup: CDR1 LGHNA, CDR2 YSLEER. The DNA of the CDR3 is TGCGCCAGCAGCCAAGCAAGCGGGGGGGCCAATGAGCAGTTCTTC. Its translation: CASSQASGGANEQFF.

This clonotype was picked up one time. Just one base apart from a much larger clone, this may be a read error. This rearrangement joins TRBV20-1 to TRBJ2-2, with D unresolved. The CDR3 spans 14 residues. V dropped 5 bases and J dropped 6 bases, with 16 bases sitting between them. Germline CDR1 DFQATT, CDR2 SNEGSKA (reference sequence). CDR3 region: CSALPPQYAGELFF. In nucleotides, the CDR3 is TGCAGTGCTCTTCCCCCACAGTACGCCGGGGAGCTGTTTTTT.

This clonotype showed up many times. The J gene is TRBJ2-6, the V gene TRBV9; D remains ambiguous. From germline, CDR1 is SGDLS and CDR2 YYNGEE. This CDR3 has 15 amino acids. The V end was cut by 3 bases, the J end by 0 bases, with 7 bases between. The DNA of the CDR3 is TGTGCCAGCAGCGCTCACTCCTCTGGGGCCAACGTCCTGACTTTC. Translation: CASSAHSSGANVLTF.

The V and J genes are TRBV29-1 and TRBJ2-3, with 8 bases fitting TRBD1. V shed 5 bases and J 3 bases; nucleotides not matched to a gene: 4. The CDR3 totals 13 residues. CDR1 and CDR2 (germline): SQVTM, ANQGSEA. CDR3: CSVKTGETDTQYF. In DNA form, the CDR3 reads TGCAGCGTTAAGACAGGGGAAACAGATACGCAGTATTTT.

This clonotype was seen repeatedly, ten times or more. The gene calls are TRBV29-1 and TRBJ2-3; D gene unclear. The length of the CDR3 is 15 residues. V was cut by 5 bases and J by 0 bases, with 15 bases left in between. CDR1 is SQVTM and CDR2 is ANQGSEA in the germline V gene. The CDR3 DNA reads as TGCAGCGTTCAACAGTATACGATAAGCACAGATACGCAGTATTTT. It is translated as CSVQQYTISTDTQYF.